The 4 T cell receptor beta chains presented below share a single source sample, sequenced in a study of shared T cell receptors in the human thymus. The data were produced by immunoSEQ multiplex PCR, yet TCRdb's version contains in-frame clones alone and is incomplete. Here the sample spans hundreds of thousands of clones, around 87% being singletons. These data also featured in a second study, about human thymus T cells.

Sequenced material: thymocytes. All receptors come from a boy in the first two years of life with a congenital heart defect.

The gene calls are TRBV12-5 and TRBJ2-3; D may be TRBD1 (5 bases). CDR1 is LGHNT and CDR2 is FRNRAP in the germline V gene. V was trimmed by 5 bases and J by 4 bases, leaving 16 bases between them. This CDR3 spans 15 amino acids. CDR3 region: CASGATGLPADTQYF. The CDR3 DNA is TGTGCTAGTGGTGCTACAGGCCTCCCAGCAGATACGCAGTATTTT.

The chain uses TRBV28 and TRBJ2-7; 9 positions agree with TRBD2. After removal of 2 bases from V and 7 bases from J, the junction contained 12 bases not matched to a gene. The germline V gene encodes CDR1 MDHEN and CDR2 SYDVKM. The CDR3 spans 16 residues. The CDR3 sequence: CASSLKPSGAIWEQYF. For the CDR3, the DNA is TGTGCCAGCAGTTTAAAGCCTAGCGGGGCTATTTGGGAGCAGTACTTC.

V is TRBV4-3 and J is TRBJ2-7; perhaps TRBD2 as D (6 bases). Looked up from germline, CDR1 is LGHNA and CDR2 is YSLEER. This CDR3 contains 15 residues. The V end was cut by 6 bases, the J end by 4 bases, with 19 bases between. The CDR3, as DNA: TGCGCCAGCAGGAAGTTGGGGAGGCCCGTTTACGAGCAGTACTTC. Amino acid sequence: CASRKLGRPVYEQYF.

The chain carries TRBV11-2 and TRBJ2-1, with D possibly being TRBD1 (5 bases). Germline V gene sequence: CDR1 SGHAT, CDR2 FQNNGV. Trimming took off 1 base at V and 4 bases at J, with 8 bases between the two ends. The CDR3 contains 14 residues. CDR3 sequence: CASSLGGAYNEQFF. The CDR3 DNA follows: TGTGCCAGCAGCTTAGGTGGGGCTTACAATGAGCAGTTCTTC.